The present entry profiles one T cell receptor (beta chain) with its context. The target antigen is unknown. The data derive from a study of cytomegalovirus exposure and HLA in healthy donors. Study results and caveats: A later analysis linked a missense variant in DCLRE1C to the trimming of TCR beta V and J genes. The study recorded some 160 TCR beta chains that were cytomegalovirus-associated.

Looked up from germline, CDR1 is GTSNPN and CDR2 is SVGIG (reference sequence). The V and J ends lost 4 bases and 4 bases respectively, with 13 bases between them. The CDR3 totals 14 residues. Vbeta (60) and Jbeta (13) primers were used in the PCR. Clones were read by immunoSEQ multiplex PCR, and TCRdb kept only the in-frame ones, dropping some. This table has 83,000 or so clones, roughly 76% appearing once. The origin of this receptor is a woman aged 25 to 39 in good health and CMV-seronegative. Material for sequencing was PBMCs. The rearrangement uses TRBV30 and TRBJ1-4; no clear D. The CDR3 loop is CAWNPGKSNEKLFF. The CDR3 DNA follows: TGTGCCTGGAATCCGGGAAAAAGTAATGAAAAACTGTTTTTT.